The source of this TCR beta chain is a study of T cell responses to AZD1222 COVID-19 vaccine. Background on the study: Pooled in the analysis were second doses at about 4 or about 12 weeks.

Note on this clone: The antigen remains undetermined.

Germline V gene sequence: CDR1 SEHNR, CDR2 FQNEAQ (reference sequence). The CDR3 loop spans 14 amino acids. After removal of 5 bases from V and 4 bases from J, the junction contained 5 bases not matched to a gene. The assay was immunoSEQ multiplex PCR, and TCRdb's table has in-frame clones only and misses some. The data show about 180,000 clones, with about 91% seen just once and more than 0.4% held by the top ten. Findings of the study overall: Of the AZD1222 recipients, only 6 or 7 were seropositive at baseline. Two AZD1222 administrations were followed by greater Spike-specific TCR breadth and depth.

V gene TRBV7-9 combines with J gene TRBJ1-5, with TRBD1 matching 7 bases. The TCR sequence derives from an adult in good health. The sample here was peripheral blood, taken on day 0 of AZD1222 vaccination. CDR3 sequence (DNA): TGTGCCAGCAGCCCCCAGGGGGAAAATCAGCCCCAGCATTTT. Its protein is CASSPQGENQPQHF.